These 12 T cell receptor beta chains were sequenced from one sample in a study of blood T cell repertoires in COVID-19. Assay used: immunoSEQ multiplex PCR; TCRdb lists only in-frame clones, some missing. The sample shows approximately 44,000 clones, approximately 79% of them seen only once. Material: peripheral blood. The receptors here all came from a woman aged 80 or older with acute or convalescent COVID-19.

This clone was detected only a few times. The chain uses TRBV7-2 and TRBJ1-2; TRBD1 agrees at 7 bases. V lost 5 bases to trimming and J lost 13 bases; unmatched junction nucleotides: 16. This CDR3 contains 14 residues. Germline V gene data show CDR1 as SGHTA and CDR2 as FQGNSA. The CDR3 reads CASSGQPGQISCTF. The DNA for the CDR3 is TGTGCCAGCAGCGGACAACCGGGACAGATAAGCTGCACCTTC.

The J gene is TRBJ2-5, the V gene TRBV7-8; the match to TRBD2 covers 11 bases. The V gene end was trimmed by 5 bases and the J gene end by 4 bases; junction bases not matched to a gene: 3. Germline CDR1 reads SGHVS; CDR2 reads FQNEAQ. This CDR3 is 14 amino acids long. The CDR3 DNA reads TGTGCCAGCAGCGGCCTAGCGGGAGGAGAGACCCAGTACTTC. This translates into CASSGLAGGETQYF.

CDR3 amino acids: CASSRQGITQYF. CDR3 nucleotide sequence: TGTGCCAGCAGTCGACAGGGGATTACGCAGTATTTT. This chain joins TRBV12-3 or TRBV12-4 and TRBJ2-3; 8 nucleotides agree with TRBD1. V dropped 5 bases and J dropped 8; count of bases not matched to a gene: 3. The CDR3 length is 12 residues.

This clone has a handful of counts. The chain has TRBV7-3 and TRBJ1-5, with 11 nucleotides matching TRBD1. This CDR3 is built from 18 residues. Germline V gene data show CDR1 as SGHTA and CDR2 as FQGTGA. Trimming at V came to 4 bases and at J to 3 bases, leaving 11 bases not matched to a gene. CDR3 DNA: TGTGCCAGCAGCTACAGGGACAGGGGGACGTTGATCAATCAGCCCCAGCATTTT. It is translated as CASSYRDRGTLINQPQHF.

The chain employs TRBV12-5 and TRBJ1-2; D perhaps matches TRBD1 (5 bases). CDR3 size: 15 residues. Trimming shortened V by 0 bases and J by 5 bases, and 13 bases separated the two germline ends. The V gene's germline CDR1 is LGHNT and CDR2 FRNRAP. CDR3 coding DNA: TGTGCTAGTGGTTTGGTACCCCAGGGTGGGTATGGCTACACCTTC. It is translated as CASGLVPQGGYGYTF.

This sequence joins TRBV18 and TRBJ2-3; 8 bases are a match to TRBD2. CDR1 and CDR2 (germline): KGHSH, LQKENI. This CDR3 is 16 amino acids long. Losses at the gene ends were 3 bases for V and 1 base for J; bases not matched to a gene: 6. CDR3 region: CASSPPGAGGTDTQYF. CDR3 nucleotides: TGTGCCAGCTCACCCCCAGGAGCGGGGGGCACAGATACGCAGTATTTT.

This rearrangement joins TRBV10-3 to TRBJ1-2; D is possibly TRBD1 (5 bases). Germline CDR1 is ENHRY and CDR2 is SYGVKD. Trimming pared 10 bases from V and 4 bases from J, leaving 10 bases between. The CDR3 is 11 residues long. The CDR3 loop is CATQGSYGYTF. CDR3 sequence (DNA): TGTGCCACCCAGGGCTCCTATGGCTACACCTTC.

The rearrangement joins TRBV5-6 to TRBJ2-1; TRBD2 agrees at 8 bases. This CDR3 has 17 amino acids. J gave up 1 base and V 7 bases, and 13 bases lay outside the gene matches. CDR1 and CDR2 (germline): SGHDT, YYEEEE. CDR3 nucleotide sequence: TGTGCCAGCCGACACTTCGGGGGGGCGGCATCCTACAATGAGCAGTTCTTC. Translating gives CASRHFGGAASYNEQFF.

The rearrangement uses TRBV6-5 and TRBJ2-7; TRBD1 aligns across 9 bases. J gave up 0 bases and V 11 bases, and 11 bases lay outside the gene matches. CDR1 and CDR2 (germline): MNHEY, SVGAGI. The CDR3 loop spans 15 amino acids. CDR3 amino acids: CAGLVGQGISYEQYF. The DNA of the CDR3 is TGTGCCGGGCTGGTTGGACAGGGGATCTCCTACGAGCAGTACTTC.

The gene calls are TRBV7-6 and TRBJ1-3; 7 bases are a match to TRBD1. The CDR3 has 15 residues. The germline V gene encodes CDR1 SGHVS and CDR2 FNYEAQ. V shed 3 bases and J 2 bases; nucleotides not matched to a gene: 4. CDR3 amino acids: CASSLGQTPGNTIYF. CDR3 in DNA: TGTGCCAGCAGCTTGGGACAGACCCCTGGAAACACCATATATTTT.

The rearrangement uses TRBV10-1 and TRBJ2-3; TRBD1 aligns across 9 bases. The germline gives CDR1 WNHNN, CDR2 SYGVQD (reference sequence). The CDR3 is made up of 14 amino acids. The V segment lost 5 bases and the J segment 3 bases; nucleotides outside the gene matches: 3. CDR3 sequence reads: CASSRTGATDTQYF. The CDR3 coding sequence is TGCGCCAGCAGTCGGACAGGGGCAACAGATACGCAGTATTTT.

Here the CDR3 reads CASSLGQGMGLPYEQYF. CDR3 DNA: TGTGCCAGCAGCTTAGGACAGGGGATGGGCCTCCCCTACGAGCAGTACTTC. The V gene is TRBV7-9, the J gene TRBJ2-7; 8 bases line up with TRBD1. Germline V CDR1 and CDR2: SEHNR, FQNEAQ (reference sequence). This CDR3 is 17 amino acids long. With V trimmed by 1 base and J by 2 bases, 10 bases remained unmatched.